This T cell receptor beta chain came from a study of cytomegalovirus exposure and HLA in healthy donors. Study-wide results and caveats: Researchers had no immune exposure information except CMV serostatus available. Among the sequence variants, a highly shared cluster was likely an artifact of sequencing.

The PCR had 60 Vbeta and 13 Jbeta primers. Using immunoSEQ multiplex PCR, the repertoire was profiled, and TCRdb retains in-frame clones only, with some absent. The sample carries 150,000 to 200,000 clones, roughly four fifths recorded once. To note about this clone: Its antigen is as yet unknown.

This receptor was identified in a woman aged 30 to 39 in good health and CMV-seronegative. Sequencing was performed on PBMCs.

The CDR3: CASSLWSTSGPGDTQYF. The CDR3 DNA reads TGTGCCAGCAGCTTATGGAGTACTAGCGGACCAGGAGATACGCAGTATTTT. The V and J genes are TRBV7-2 and TRBJ2-3, with 8 nucleotides matching TRBD2. This CDR3 comprises 17 residues. The V gene's germline CDR1 is SGHTA and CDR2 FQGNSA. V lost 2 bases and J lost 5; bases outside the gene matches: 12.